This T cell receptor (beta chain) comes out of a study of blood T cell repertoires in COVID-19. Study as a whole: The study drew acute and convalescent COVID-19 samples from the United States, Italy and Spain. Nucleic acid was either cDNA or gDNA, and it came from T cells, B-cell-depleted T cells, or PBMCs.

The authors' processing: Reference gene primer amplification gave nucleated cell count estimates. This table comes from immunoSEQ multiplex PCR, and its TCRdb copy is limited to in-frame clones, with some not included. The V and J calls and the clone size are those of that table, but D and trimming were determined from the DNA. The sample contains under 250,000 clones, approximately 85% of which appear only once. Seattle cases were enrolled at active infection and followed longitudinally. The receptor comes from a woman in her 70s with COVID-19, enrolled during active disease. Sequenced input: peripheral blood.

The CDR3 here is CASSVISYEQYF. The CDR3 DNA reads as TGTGCCAGCAGCGTTATCAGCTACGAGCAGTACTTC. The chain carries TRBV11-3 and TRBJ2-7; D uncertain. Germline CDR1 and CDR2: SGHNT and YENEEA. CDR3 size: 12 residues. The germline V and J ends were trimmed by 5 bases and 3 bases, with 8 bases remaining between them.